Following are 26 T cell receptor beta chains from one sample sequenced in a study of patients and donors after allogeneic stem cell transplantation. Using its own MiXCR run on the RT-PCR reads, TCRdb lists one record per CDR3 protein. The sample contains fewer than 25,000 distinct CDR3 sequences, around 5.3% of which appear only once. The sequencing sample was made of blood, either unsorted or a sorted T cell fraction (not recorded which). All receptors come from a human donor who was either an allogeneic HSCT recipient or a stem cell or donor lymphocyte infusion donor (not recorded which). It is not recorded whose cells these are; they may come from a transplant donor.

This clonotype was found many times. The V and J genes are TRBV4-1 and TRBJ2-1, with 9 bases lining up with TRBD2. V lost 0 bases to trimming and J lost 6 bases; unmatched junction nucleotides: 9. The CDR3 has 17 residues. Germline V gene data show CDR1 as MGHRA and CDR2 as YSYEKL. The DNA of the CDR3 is TGCGCCAGCAGCCAAGAATACCGCGGGAGGGCCGCCAATGAGCAGTTCTTC. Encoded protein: CASSQEYRGRAANEQFF.

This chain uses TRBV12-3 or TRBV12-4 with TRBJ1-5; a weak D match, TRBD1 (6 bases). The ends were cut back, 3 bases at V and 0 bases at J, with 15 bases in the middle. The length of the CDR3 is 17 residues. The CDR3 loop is CASSFLTGRNSNQPQHF. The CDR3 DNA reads TGTGCCAGCAGTTTCCTCACAGGGAGGAATAGCAATCAGCCCCAGCATTTT.

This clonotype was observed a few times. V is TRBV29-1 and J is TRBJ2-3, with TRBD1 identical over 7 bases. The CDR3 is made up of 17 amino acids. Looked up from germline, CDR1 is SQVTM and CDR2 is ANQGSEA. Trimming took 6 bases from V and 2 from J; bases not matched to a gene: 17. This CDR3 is CSVQGGANSPSTDTQYF. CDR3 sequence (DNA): TGCAGCGTACAAGGGGGCGCAAACTCTCCTTCCACAGATACGCAGTATTTT.

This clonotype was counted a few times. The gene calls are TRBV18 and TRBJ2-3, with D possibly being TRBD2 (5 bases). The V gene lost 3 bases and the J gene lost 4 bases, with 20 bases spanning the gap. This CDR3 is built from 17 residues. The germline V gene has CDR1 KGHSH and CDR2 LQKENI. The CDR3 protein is CASSPTGRGSYADTQYF. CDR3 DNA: TGTGCCAGCTCACCTACCGGACGCGGGTCTTATGCAGATACGCAGTATTTT.

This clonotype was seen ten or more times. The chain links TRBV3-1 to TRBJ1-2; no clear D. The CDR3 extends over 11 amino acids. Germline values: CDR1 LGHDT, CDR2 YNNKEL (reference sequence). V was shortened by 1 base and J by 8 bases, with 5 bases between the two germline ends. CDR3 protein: CASSQGWGYTF. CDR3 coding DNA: TGTGCCAGCAGCCAAGGGTGGGGCTACACCTTC.

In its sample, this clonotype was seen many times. The CDR3 bases are TGCGCCAGCAGCTTGGTGGCAGTCCAAGAGACCCAGTACTTC. This gives the protein CASSLVAVQETQYF. This chain connects TRBV5-1 to TRBJ2-5; D gene ambiguous. V gave up 0 bases and J gave up 1 base, with 7 bases separating them. Germline lookup yields CDR1 SGHRS and CDR2 YFSETQ. The length of the CDR3 is 14 residues.

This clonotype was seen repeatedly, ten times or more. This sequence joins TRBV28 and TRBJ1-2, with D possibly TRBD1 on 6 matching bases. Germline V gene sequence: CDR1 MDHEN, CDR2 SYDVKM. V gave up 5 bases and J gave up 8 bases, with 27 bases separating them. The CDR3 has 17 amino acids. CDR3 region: CASSGGDTGQVVKGYTF. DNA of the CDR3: TGTGCCAGCAGTGGGGGGGATACAGGGCAGGTAGTTAAGGGCTACACCTTC.

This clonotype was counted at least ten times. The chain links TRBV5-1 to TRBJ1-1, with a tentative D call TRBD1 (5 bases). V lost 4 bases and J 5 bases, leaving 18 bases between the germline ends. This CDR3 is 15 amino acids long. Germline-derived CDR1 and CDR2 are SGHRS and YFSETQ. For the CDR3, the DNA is TGCGCCAGCAGCCCTGGAGGCTCATGGGGGACTGAAGCTTTCTTT. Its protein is CASSPGGSWGTEAFF.

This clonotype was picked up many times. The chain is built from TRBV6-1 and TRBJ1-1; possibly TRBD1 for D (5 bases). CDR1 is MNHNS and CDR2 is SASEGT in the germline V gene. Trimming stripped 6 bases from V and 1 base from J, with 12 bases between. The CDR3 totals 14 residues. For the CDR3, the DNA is TGTGCCAGCAGATTGGACGGACAGAACACTGAAGCTTTCTTT. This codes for CASRLDGQNTEAFF.

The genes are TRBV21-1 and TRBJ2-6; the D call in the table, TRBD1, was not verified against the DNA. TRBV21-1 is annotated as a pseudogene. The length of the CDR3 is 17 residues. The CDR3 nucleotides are TGTGCCAGCAGCCCCCATGTTCGGGGAAAGGGGGCCAACGTCCTGACTTTC. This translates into CASSPHVRGKGANVLTF.

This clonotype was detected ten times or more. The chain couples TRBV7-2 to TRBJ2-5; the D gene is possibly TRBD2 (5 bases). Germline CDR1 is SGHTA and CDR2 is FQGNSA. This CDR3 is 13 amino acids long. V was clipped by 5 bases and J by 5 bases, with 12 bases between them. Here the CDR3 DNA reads TGTGCCAGCAGCCGCGGACCGGGGGAGACCCAGTACTTC. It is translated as CASSRGPGETQYF.

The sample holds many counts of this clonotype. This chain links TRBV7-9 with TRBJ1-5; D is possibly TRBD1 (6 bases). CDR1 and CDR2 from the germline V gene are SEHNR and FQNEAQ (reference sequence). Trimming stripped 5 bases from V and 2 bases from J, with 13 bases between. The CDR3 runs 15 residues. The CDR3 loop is CASSHRASGNQPQHF. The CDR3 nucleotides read TGTGCCAGCAGCCACAGGGCCAGCGGCAATCAGCCCCAGCATTTT.

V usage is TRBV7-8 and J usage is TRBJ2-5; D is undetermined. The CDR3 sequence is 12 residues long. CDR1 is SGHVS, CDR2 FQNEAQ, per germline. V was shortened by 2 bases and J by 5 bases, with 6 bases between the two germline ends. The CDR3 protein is CASSLRAETQYF. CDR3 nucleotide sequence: TGTGCCAGCAGCTTAAGGGCGGAGACCCAGTACTTC.

In nucleotides, the CDR3 is TGTGCCAGCAGCTTAACTCCGGGTCGCTACACCTTC. Its translation: CASSLTPGRYTF. The V call is TRBV5-4, the J call TRBJ1-2; D is unclear. V gave up 2 bases and J gave up 9 bases, with 11 bases separating them. The germline CDR1 and CDR2 sequences are SGHNT and YYREEE (reference sequence). CDR3 length: 12 amino acids.

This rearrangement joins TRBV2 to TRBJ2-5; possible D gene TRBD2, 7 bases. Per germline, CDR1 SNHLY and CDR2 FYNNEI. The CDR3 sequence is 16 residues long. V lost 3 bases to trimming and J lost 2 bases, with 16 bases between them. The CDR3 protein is CASSDRGGGSQETQYF. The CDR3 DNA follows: TGTGCCAGCAGTGATAGGGGGGGCGGGAGTCAAGAGACCCAGTACTTC.

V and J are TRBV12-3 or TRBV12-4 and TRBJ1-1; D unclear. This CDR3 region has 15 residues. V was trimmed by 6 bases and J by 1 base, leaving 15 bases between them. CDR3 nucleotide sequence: TGTGCCAGCAGAAATTCAGGCCCACGGAACACTGAAGCTTTCTTT. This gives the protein CASRNSGPRNTEAFF.

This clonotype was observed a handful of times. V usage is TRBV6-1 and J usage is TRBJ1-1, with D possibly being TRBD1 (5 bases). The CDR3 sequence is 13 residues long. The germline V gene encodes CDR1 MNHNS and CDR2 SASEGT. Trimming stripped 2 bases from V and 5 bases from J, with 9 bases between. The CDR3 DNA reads TGTGCCAGCAGTGAACAAAAGGGGACTGAAGCTTTCTTT. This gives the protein CASSEQKGTEAFF.

The CDR3 DNA follows: TGTGCCAGCAGCTTAGGCCTTAGGAACACTGAAGCTTTCTTT. Its translation is CASSLGLRNTEAFF. This chain connects TRBV11-1 to TRBJ1-1, with no clear D. Trimming pared 1 base from V and 1 base from J, leaving 7 bases between. Per germline, CDR1 SGHAT and CDR2 FQDESV (reference sequence). This CDR3 spans 14 amino acids.

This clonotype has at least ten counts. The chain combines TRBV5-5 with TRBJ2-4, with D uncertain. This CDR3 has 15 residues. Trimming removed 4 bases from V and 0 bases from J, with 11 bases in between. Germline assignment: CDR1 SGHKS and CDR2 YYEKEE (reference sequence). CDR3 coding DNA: TGTGCCAGCAGCCCAGCACAGTTAGCCAAAAACATTCAGTACTTC. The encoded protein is CASSPAQLAKNIQYF.

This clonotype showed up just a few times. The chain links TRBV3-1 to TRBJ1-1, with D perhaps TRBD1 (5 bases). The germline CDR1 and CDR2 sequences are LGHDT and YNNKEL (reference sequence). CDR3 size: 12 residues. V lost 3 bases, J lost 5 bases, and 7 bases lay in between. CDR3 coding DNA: TGTGCCAGCAGCCATGGGGGGACTGAAGCTTTCTTT. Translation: CASSHGGTEAFF.

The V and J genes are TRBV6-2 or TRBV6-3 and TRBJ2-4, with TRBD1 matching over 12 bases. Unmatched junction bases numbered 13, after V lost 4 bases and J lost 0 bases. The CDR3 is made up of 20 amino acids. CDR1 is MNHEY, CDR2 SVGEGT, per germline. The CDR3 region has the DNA TGTGCCAGCAGTTCGACCCCCGGGACAGGGGGCCGCTTAGCCAAAAACATTCAGTACTTC. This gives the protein CASSSTPGTGGRLAKNIQYF.

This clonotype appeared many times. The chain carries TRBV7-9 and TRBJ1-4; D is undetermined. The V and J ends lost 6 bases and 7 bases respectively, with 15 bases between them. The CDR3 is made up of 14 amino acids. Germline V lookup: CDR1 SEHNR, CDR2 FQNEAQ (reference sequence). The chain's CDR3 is CASRTGPSGEKLFF. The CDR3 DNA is TGTGCCAGCAGAACCGGGCCCTCAGGTGAAAAACTGTTTTTT.

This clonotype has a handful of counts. Written as DNA, the CDR3 is TGTGCCAGTAGTATCGGGACTAGCGGGAGGGCCGGCTTGGACATTCAGTACTTC. Encoded protein: CASSIGTSGRAGLDIQYF. V gene TRBV19 combines with J gene TRBJ2-4; 16 bases align to TRBD2. Looked up from germline, CDR1 is LNHDA and CDR2 is SQIVND (reference sequence). CDR3 length: 18 residues. The trim removed 3 bases at V and 8 bases at J, leaving 10 bases unmatched. Full variable domain (remainder filled in from reference TRBV19 and TRBJ2-4): DGGITQSPKYLFRKEGQNVTLSCEQNLNHDAMYWYRQDPGQGLRLIYYSQIVNDFQKGDIAEGYSVSREKKESFPLTVTSAQKNPTAFYLCASSIGTSGRAGLDIQYFGAGTRLSVL.

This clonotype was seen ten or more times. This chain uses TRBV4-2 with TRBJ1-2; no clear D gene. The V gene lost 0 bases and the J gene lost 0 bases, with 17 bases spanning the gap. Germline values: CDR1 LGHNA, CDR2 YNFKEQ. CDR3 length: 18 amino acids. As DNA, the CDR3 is TGTGCCAGCAGCCAAGATCTCCCCCTGACTTCCCCTAACTATGGCTACACCTTC. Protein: CASSQDLPLTSPNYGYTF.

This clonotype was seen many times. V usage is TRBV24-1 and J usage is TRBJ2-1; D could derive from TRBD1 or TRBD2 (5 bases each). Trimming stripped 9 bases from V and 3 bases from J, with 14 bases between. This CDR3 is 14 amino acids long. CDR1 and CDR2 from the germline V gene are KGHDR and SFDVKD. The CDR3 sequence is CATGSWGIYNEQFF. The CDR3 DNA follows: TGTGCCACCGGAAGCTGGGGGATCTACAATGAGCAGTTCTTC.

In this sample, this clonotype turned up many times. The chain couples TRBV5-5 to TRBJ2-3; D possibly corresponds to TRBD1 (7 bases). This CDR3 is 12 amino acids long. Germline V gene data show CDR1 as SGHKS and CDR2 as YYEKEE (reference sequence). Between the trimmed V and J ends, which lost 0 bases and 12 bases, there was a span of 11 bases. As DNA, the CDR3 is TGTGCCAGCAGCTTGGGACAGGGAGGACAGTATTTT. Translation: CASSLGQGGQYF. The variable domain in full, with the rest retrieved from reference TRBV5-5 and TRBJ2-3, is DAGVTQSPTHLIKTRGQQVTLRCSPISGHKSVSWYQQVLGQGPQFIFQYYEKEERGRGNFPDRFSARQFPNYSSELNVNALLLGDSALYLCASSLGQGGQYFGPGTRLTVL.